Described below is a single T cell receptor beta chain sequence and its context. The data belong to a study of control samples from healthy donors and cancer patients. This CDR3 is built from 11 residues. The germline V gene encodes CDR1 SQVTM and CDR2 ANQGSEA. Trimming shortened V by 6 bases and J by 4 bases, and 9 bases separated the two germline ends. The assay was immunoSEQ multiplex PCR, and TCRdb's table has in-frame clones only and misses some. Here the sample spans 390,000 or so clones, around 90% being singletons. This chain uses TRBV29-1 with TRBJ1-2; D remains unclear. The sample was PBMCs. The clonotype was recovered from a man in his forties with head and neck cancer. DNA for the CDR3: TGCAGCGTCGGCTGGGTCTATGGCTACACCTTC. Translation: CSVGWVYGYTF.